These 17 T cell receptor beta chains originate from one sample sequenced in a study of shared clonotypes between healthy human individuals. Sequencing used immunoSEQ multiplex PCR; TCRdb keeps in-frame clones, though not all of them. This sample yields roughly 2 million clones, of which approximately 94% are seen a single time; 0.1% to 0.15% belongs to the top ten. Sequencing input: naive CD4+ T cells sorted from blood. The subset denotes: CD45RA+ positively selected. These receptors were obtained from a man between 18 and 35 years old in good health.

The V and J genes are TRBV19 and TRBJ1-5; D is unclear. Deletions cut 6 bases from V and 6 bases from J, with 9 bases between. The CDR3 spans 12 residues. Germline V gene lookup returns CDR1 LNHDA and CDR2 SQIVND (reference sequence). CDR3 DNA sequence: TGTGCCAGTAGGAACCCCGCTCAGCCCCAGCATTTT. It translates to CASRNPAQPQHF. The variable domain in full, completed from reference TRBV19 and TRBJ1-5, reads DGGITQSPKYLFRKEGQNVTLSCEQNLNHDAMYWYRQDPGQGLRLIYYSQIVNDFQKGDIAEGYSVSREKKESFPLTVTSAQKNPTAFYLCASRNPAQPQHFGDGTRLSIL.

The chain joins TRBV11-1 to TRBJ2-1; D unclear. The CDR3 runs 16 residues. V was shortened by 4 bases and J by 0 bases, with 13 bases between the two germline ends. Per germline, CDR1 SGHAT and CDR2 FQDESV (reference sequence). The DNA of the CDR3 is TGTGCCAGCAGCTGGTCGCTAAAGAGCTCCTACAATGAGCAGTTCTTC. It specifies CASSWSLKSSYNEQFF.

The J gene is TRBJ1-2, the V gene TRBV2; D is ambiguous. The CDR3 is made up of 12 amino acids. Germline CDR1 SNHLY, CDR2 FYNNEI. V lost 7 bases and J 10 bases, leaving 16 bases between the germline ends. The DNA for the CDR3 is TGTGCCAGCACCCGAGGGCTTTCAGACTACACCTTC. It codes for CASTRGLSDYTF.

The chain uses TRBV5-6 and TRBJ2-5; no clear D. Per germline, CDR1 SGHDT and CDR2 YYEEEE. V gave up 4 bases and J gave up 2 bases, with 15 bases separating them. The CDR3 sequence is 15 residues long. In DNA form, the CDR3 reads TGTGCCAGCAGCCCGGTTGTACAGCTACAAGAGACCCAGTACTTC. Translating it yields CASSPVVQLQETQYF.

This chain links TRBV6-4 with TRBJ1-6, with unresolved D. The V end was cut by 2 bases, the J end by 8 bases, with 7 bases between. Germline assignment: CDR1 MRHNA and CDR2 SNTAGT. The CDR3 contains 13 residues. The CDR3 sequence is CASSDGSYSPLHF. CDR3 DNA: TGTGCCAGCAGTGACGGCAGTTATTCACCCCTCCACTTT.

This chain joins TRBV4-1 and TRBJ2-3; D is uncertain. Germline V CDR1 and CDR2: MGHRA, YSYEKL. CDR3 size: 12 residues. The V end was cut by 3 bases, the J end by 4 bases, with 5 bases between. In DNA form, the CDR3 reads TGCGCCAGCAGCCACGTGGCAGATACGCAGTATTTT. The encoded protein is CASSHVADTQYF.

This clone was picked up one time. The genes are TRBV4-1 and TRBJ1-3; D call uncertain. Trimming took 2 bases from V and 1 from J, leaving 9 bases between them. The CDR3 runs 15 residues. Per the germline V gene, CDR1 is MGHRA and CDR2 is YSYEKL. CDR3 region: CASSQLQVSGNTIYF. The CDR3 DNA reads as TGCGCCAGCAGCCAACTTCAGGTATCTGGAAACACCATATATTTT.

The chain carries TRBV5-4 and TRBJ2-2; unclear D gene. Germline V lookup: CDR1 SGHNT, CDR2 YYREEE (reference sequence). Trimming cost V 3 bases and J 3 bases, with 18 bases left between them. CDR3 length: 17 amino acids. This chain's CDR3 is CASSSTGSKYHTGELFF. The DNA of the CDR3 is TGTGCCAGCAGCTCAACCGGGTCCAAATACCACACCGGGGAGCTGTTTTTT.

This clone was detected once. The genes are TRBV5-1 and TRBJ2-7, with TRBD2 identical over 10 bases. Germline-derived CDR1 and CDR2 are SGHRS and YFSETQ. Trimming at V came to 4 bases and at J to 5 bases, leaving 12 bases not matched to a gene. The CDR3 contains 16 residues. The CDR3 here is CASSHSTSGNANEQYF. The CDR3 nucleotides are TGCGCCAGCAGCCACAGTACTAGCGGGAACGCGAACGAGCAGTACTTC.

This chain connects TRBV2 to TRBJ1-1; D is ambiguous. Germline V gives CDR1 SNHLY, CDR2 FYNNEI. This CDR3 region has 14 residues. Trimming pared 5 bases from V and 6 bases from J, leaving 16 bases between. The CDR3 nucleotides read TGTGCCAGCAGTCTCGGACTACCTACCGCTGAAGCTTTCTTT. Translating it yields CASSLGLPTAEAFF.

The chain combines TRBV5-1 with TRBJ2-6, with 8 bases matching TRBD1. Germline-derived CDR1 and CDR2 are SGHRS and YFSETQ. The CDR3 is 16 residues long. The V segment lost 4 bases and the J segment 0 bases; nucleotides outside the gene matches: 3. CDR3 protein: CASSLTGGSGANVLTF. The DNA for the CDR3 is TGCGCCAGCAGCCTCACAGGGGGCTCTGGGGCCAACGTCCTGACTTTC. The entire variable domain, with the rest obtained from reference TRBV5-1 and TRBJ2-6, is as follows: KAGVTQTPRYLIKTRGQQVTLSCSPISGHRSVSWYQQTPGQGLQFLFEYFSETQRNKGNFPGRFSGRQFSNSRSEMNVSTLELGDSALYLCASSLTGGSGANVLTFGAGSRLTVL.

This clone was seen more than once but under ten times. The V gene is TRBV7-9, the J gene TRBJ1-2; 7 bases agree with TRBD1. V trimming: 0 bases; J trimming: 2 bases; junction bases outside the gene matches: 6. CDR3 length: 16 amino acids. CDR1 is SEHNR and CDR2 is FQNEAQ in the germline V gene (reference sequence). CDR3 residues: CASSLAGTAQNYGYTF. CDR3 DNA sequence: TGTGCCAGCAGCTTAGCGGGGACAGCCCAAAACTATGGCTACACCTTC.

CDR3 loop: CASPGGRQGEGVYSNQPQHF. The CDR3, as DNA: TGTGCCAGCCCAGGGGGACGACAGGGAGAGGGGGTCTATAGCAATCAGCCCCAGCATTTT. J is TRBJ1-5 and V is TRBV2; 7 positions agree with TRBD1. This CDR3 contains 20 residues. Germline trimming cut 8 bases from V and 0 bases from J; bases unmatched to any gene: 22. Germline V lookup: CDR1 SNHLY, CDR2 FYNNEI.

The chain employs TRBV28 and TRBJ2-2; D ambiguous. Trimming left V 4 bases short and J 1 base short, with 7 bases between. The CDR3 sequence is 14 residues long. The V gene's germline CDR1 is MDHEN and CDR2 SYDVKM. In nucleotides, the CDR3 is TGTGCCAGCAGTTGGTCAGTGAACACCGGGGAGCTGTTTTTT. Protein product: CASSWSVNTGELFF. Complete variable domain (other parts from reference TRBV28 and TRBJ2-2): DVKVTQSSRYLVKRTGEKVFLECVQDMDHENMFWYRQDPGLGLRLIYFSYDVKMKEKGDIPEGYSVSREKKERFSLILESASTNQTSMYLCASSWSVNTGELFFGEGSRLTVL.

V gene TRBV6-4 combines with J gene TRBJ1-1; D gene ambiguous. Germline V CDR1 and CDR2: MRHNA, SNTAGT. With 0 bases removed from V and 1 base from J, the gap between germline ends came to 18 bases. CDR3 length: 18 residues. CDR3 sequence (DNA): TGTGCCAGCAGTGACTCGGGAAGGGCGGGTGAGTCGAACACTGAAGCTTTCTTT. This encodes CASSDSGRAGESNTEAFF.

The genes are TRBV30 and TRBJ2-2, with D uncertain. The germline CDR1 and CDR2 sequences are GTSNPN and SVGIG (reference sequence). The CDR3 sequence is 11 residues long. The ends were cut back, 5 bases at V and 8 bases at J, with 9 bases in the middle. The CDR3 spells CAWGQKGELFF. CDR3 DNA sequence: TGTGCCTGGGGGCAAAAAGGGGAGCTGTTTTTT.

The genes are TRBV7-8 and TRBJ2-3; 12 bases are shared with TRBD2. The ends lost 4 bases at V and 3 bases at J; junction bases unmatched: 8. The CDR3 is 17 amino acids. CDR1 is SGHVS and CDR2 is FQNEAQ in the germline V gene. As DNA, the CDR3 is TGTGCCAGCAGCTGGCGGGCTAGCGGGGGGGCTACAGATACGCAGTATTTT. Amino acids: CASSWRASGGATDTQYF. Looking up the rest from reference TRBV7-8 and TRBJ2-3 gives the full variable domain: GAGVSQSPRYKVAKRGQDVALRCDPISGHVSLFWYQQALGQGPEFLTYFQNEAQLDKSGLPSDRFFAERPEGSVSTLKIQRTQQEDSAVYLCASSWRASGGATDTQYFGPGTRLTVL.